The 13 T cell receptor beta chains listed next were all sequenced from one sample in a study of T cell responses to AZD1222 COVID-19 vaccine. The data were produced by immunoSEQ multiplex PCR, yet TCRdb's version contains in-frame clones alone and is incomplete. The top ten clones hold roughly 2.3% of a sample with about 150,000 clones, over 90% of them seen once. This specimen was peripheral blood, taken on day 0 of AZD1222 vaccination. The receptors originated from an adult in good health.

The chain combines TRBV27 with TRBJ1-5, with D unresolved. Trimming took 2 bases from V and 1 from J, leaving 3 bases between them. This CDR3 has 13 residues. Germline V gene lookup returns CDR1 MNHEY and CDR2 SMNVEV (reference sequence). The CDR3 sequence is CASSLRSNQPQHF. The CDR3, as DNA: TGTGCCAGCAGTTTACGGAGCAATCAGCCCCAGCATTTT.

CDR3 in amino acids: CASSPRGGGNQPQHF. CDR3 nucleotide sequence: TGTGCCAGCAGCCCGAGGGGGGGAGGCAATCAGCCCCAGCATTTT. The chain carries TRBV7-9 and TRBJ1-5, with D possibly matching TRBD1 (6 bases). Per the germline V gene, CDR1 is SEHNR and CDR2 is FQNEAQ (reference sequence). V lost 5 bases, J lost 2 bases, and 13 bases lay in between. This CDR3 spans 15 amino acids.

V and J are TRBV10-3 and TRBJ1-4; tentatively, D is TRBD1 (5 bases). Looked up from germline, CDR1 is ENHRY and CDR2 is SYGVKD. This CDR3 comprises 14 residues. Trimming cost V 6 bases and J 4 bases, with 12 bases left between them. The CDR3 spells CAIRPGPDNEKLFF. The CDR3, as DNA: TGTGCCATCAGACCGGGACCTGATAATGAAAAACTGTTTTTT.

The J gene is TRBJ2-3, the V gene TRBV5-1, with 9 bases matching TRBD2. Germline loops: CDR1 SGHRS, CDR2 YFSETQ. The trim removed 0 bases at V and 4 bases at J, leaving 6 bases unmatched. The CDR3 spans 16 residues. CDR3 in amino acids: CASSLDPSGTADTQYF. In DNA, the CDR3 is TGCGCCAGCAGCTTGGATCCTAGCGGGACTGCAGATACGCAGTATTTT.

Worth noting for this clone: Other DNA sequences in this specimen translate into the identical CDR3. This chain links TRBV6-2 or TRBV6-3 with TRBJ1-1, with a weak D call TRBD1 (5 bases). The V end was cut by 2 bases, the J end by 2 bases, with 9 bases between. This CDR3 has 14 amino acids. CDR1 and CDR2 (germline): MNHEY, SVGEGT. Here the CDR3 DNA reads TGTGCCAGCAGTTACCCGGGGGGTAACACTGAAGCTTTCTTT. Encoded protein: CASSYPGGNTEAFF.

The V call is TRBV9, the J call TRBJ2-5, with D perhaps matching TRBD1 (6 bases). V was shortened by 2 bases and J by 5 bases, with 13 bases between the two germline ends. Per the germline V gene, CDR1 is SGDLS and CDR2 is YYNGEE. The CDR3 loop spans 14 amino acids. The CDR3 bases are TGTGCCAGCAGCGTCGCGACGCAGGGGGAGACCCAGTACTTC. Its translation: CASSVATQGETQYF.

The CDR3 is CATSRGASGIRSAAKNIQYF. The CDR3 DNA sequence: TGTGCCACCAGCAGAGGGGCTAGCGGGATCAGGTCTGCCGCCAAAAACATTCAGTACTTC. The gene calls are TRBV15 and TRBJ2-4, with TRBD2 identical over 9 bases. With 1 base clipped from V and 1 base from J, the junction kept 14 bases outside the gene matches. Germline V gene sequence: CDR1 LNHNV, CDR2 YYDKDF (reference sequence). This CDR3 comprises 20 residues.

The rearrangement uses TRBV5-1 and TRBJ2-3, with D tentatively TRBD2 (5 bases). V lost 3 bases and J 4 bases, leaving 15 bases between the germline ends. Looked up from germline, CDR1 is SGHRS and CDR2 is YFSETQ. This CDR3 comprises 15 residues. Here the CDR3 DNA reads TGCGCCAGCAGCTCCTCGCCCGCGGGTGCAGATACGCAGTATTTT. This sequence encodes CASSSSPAGADTQYF. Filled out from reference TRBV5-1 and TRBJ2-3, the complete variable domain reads KAGVTQTPRYLIKTRGQQVTLSCSPISGHRSVSWYQQTPGQGLQFLFEYFSETQRNKGNFPGRFSGRQFSNSRSEMNVSTLELGDSALYLCASSSSPAGADTQYFGPGTRLTVL.

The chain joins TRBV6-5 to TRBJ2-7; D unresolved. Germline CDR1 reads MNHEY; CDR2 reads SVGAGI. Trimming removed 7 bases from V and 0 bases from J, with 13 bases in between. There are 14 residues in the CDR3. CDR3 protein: CASTLVTSSYEQYF. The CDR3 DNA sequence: TGTGCCAGCACCTTGGTGACGAGCTCCTACGAGCAGTACTTC.

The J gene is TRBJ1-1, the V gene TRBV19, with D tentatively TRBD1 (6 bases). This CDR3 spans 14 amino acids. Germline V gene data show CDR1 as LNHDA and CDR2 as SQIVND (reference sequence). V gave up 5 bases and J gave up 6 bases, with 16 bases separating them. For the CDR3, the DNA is TGTGCCAGTAGTGCAGATGCGGACAGCGCTGAAGCTTTCTTT. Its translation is CASSADADSAEAFF.

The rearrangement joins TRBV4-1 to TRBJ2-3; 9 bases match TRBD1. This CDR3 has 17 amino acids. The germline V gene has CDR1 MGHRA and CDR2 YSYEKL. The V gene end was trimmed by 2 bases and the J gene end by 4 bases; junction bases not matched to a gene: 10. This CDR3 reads CASSQLSGTGSSDTQYF. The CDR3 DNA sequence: TGCGCCAGCAGCCAACTTTCCGGGACAGGGTCATCAGATACGCAGTATTTT.

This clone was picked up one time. The CDR3 is CATSGDYQETQYF. CDR3 nucleotide sequence: TGTGCCACCAGTGGCGATTACCAAGAGACCCAGTACTTC. The V and J genes are TRBV15 and TRBJ2-5; D not resolved. The germline V and J ends were trimmed by 6 bases and 0 bases, with 8 bases remaining between them. CDR1 is LNHNV and CDR2 is YYDKDF in the germline V gene (reference sequence). The CDR3 runs 13 residues.

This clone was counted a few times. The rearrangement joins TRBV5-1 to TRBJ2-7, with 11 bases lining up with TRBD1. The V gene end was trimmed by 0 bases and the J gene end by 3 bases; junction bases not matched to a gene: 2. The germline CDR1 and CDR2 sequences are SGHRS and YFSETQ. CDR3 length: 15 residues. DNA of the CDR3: TGCGCCAGCAGCTTGGCCGGGACAGGGGGCTACGAGCAGTACTTC. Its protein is CASSLAGTGGYEQYF. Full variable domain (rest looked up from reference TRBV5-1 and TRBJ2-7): KAGVTQTPRYLIKTRGQQVTLSCSPISGHRSVSWYQQTPGQGLQFLFEYFSETQRNKGNFPGRFSGRQFSNSRSEMNVSTLELGDSALYLCASSLAGTGGYEQYFGPGTRLTVT.